The present TCR beta chain was sequenced within a study of tumor-infiltrating lymphocytes in primary liver carcinoma. General observations from the study: A significantly higher top-250-clone fraction was found in tumors than in blood (p = 0.039).

It was unsorted whole blood that yielded blood RNA, and germline DNA was also extracted. Worth noting for this clonotype: Its specificity is not known.

V was shortened by 1 base and J by 2 bases, with 15 bases between the two germline ends. The CDR3 spans 16 residues. The germline CDR1 and CDR2 sequences are MGHRA and YSYEKL. With a constant-region primer, TCR beta cDNA was made from approximately 500 ng of total RNA. Sequencing libraries for TCR beta derived from three nested multiplex PCR rounds that used slightly modified ARM-PCR. For approximately 10 cycles apiece, the opening two PCR rounds ran with TRBV1-TRBV30 forward primers and a C-beta reverse primer. TCRdb called the multiplex PCR reads again in MiXCR, with one record for every CDR3 protein. This sample has 150,000 to 200,000 distinct CDR3 sequences; 60% occur once, and the top ten carry under 75%.

What was sequenced was peripheral blood. The origin of this receptor is a man aged 35 to 55 with primary liver carcinoma and hepatitis B virus infection. The chain carries TRBV4-1 and TRBJ2-7, with D tentatively TRBD2 (6 bases). The CDR3: CASSQGPGGPPYEQYF. CDR3 DNA sequence: TGCGCCAGCAGCCAAGGACCCGGGGGTCCCCCCTACGAGCAGTACTTC.